This entry is about one T cell receptor (beta chain). The antigen remains unidentified. In the PCR, 60 Vbeta and 13 Jbeta primers were used. The data were produced by immunoSEQ multiplex PCR, yet TCRdb's version contains in-frame clones alone and is incomplete. The sample lists 150,000 to 200,000 clones; around 86% were seen once. J gave up 3 bases and V 4 bases, and 4 bases lay outside the gene matches. CDR1 MNHNS and CDR2 SASEGT come from the germline V gene. The CDR3 contains 14 residues. The data are from a study of cytomegalovirus exposure and HLA in healthy donors. Points from the study as a whole: The majority of CMV-associated TCR beta chains were reported as apparently HLA-restricted in a later analysis. In a later analysis, a missense DCLRE1C variant was linked to TCR beta V- and J-gene trimming.

The clonotype comes from a woman under 30 in good health and CMV-seronegative. The rearrangement joins TRBV6-1 to TRBJ2-7, with 9 bases that match TRBD1. The sequenced sample was PBMCs. CDR3 sequence (DNA): TGTGCCAGCAGTGCGACAGGGGGTGTCTACGAGCAGTACTTC. Its protein product is CASSATGGVYEQYF.